The entry below gives a single TCR beta chain sequence along with its context. Its target is not known. The PCR used 60 Vbeta and 13 Jbeta primers. Using immunoSEQ multiplex PCR, the repertoire was profiled, and TCRdb retains in-frame clones only, with some absent. The sample holds around 200,000 clones; 80% to 90% are singletons and the top ten take more than 0.8%. This sample stems from a study of cytomegalovirus exposure and HLA in healthy donors. Study outcomes and limitations: Earlier analysis looked at TCR beta V segments, and most were productive about 87% or about 30% of the time. When a later analysis compared HLA-associated TCR beta chains with equally common others, the HLA-associated chains turned out to be more clonally expanded and to have lower generation probabilities.

Germline values: CDR1 SGDLS, CDR2 YYNGEE. V was pared by 6 bases and J by 10 bases, with 20 bases between. CDR3 length equals 14 residues. The sequence was collected from a woman younger than 35 in good health and CMV-seronegative. The genes are TRBV9 and TRBJ2-1; possible D gene TRBD2, 6 bases. Material: PBMCs. CDR3 loop: CASNRDSSLREQFF. The CDR3 nucleotides read TGTGCCAGCAACCGGGACTCCAGTTTAAGGGAGCAGTTCTTC.